The 18 T cell receptor beta chains in this list originate from one sample, sequenced in a study of shared clonotypes between healthy human individuals. CD8 cells classed as naive were CD45RO-negative and positively selected for CCR7, excluding terminally differentiated effector memory CD45RA+ cells. TCRdb keeps only in-frame clones here, not all; method: immunoSEQ multiplex PCR. The sample yields around 2.1 million clones, 90% to 95% seen once. The source material was naive CD8+ T cells from PBMCs. The receptors were gathered from a man aged 18 to 30 in good health. Some clones in this sample may be carry-over from other donors' samples.

The V gene is TRBV7-2, the J gene TRBJ2-7; no reliable D call. The V gene's germline CDR1 is SGHTA and CDR2 FQGNSA. V was clipped by 5 bases and J by 5 bases, with 13 bases between them. This CDR3 has 13 residues. The CDR3 spells CASSQVMSDEQYF. The CDR3 DNA reads TGTGCCAGCAGCCAGGTGATGTCAGACGAGCAGTACTTC.

This clone appeared once. The chain is built from TRBV4-1 and TRBJ2-1; 8 bases align to TRBD2. CDR3 size: 17 residues. V lost 1 base to trimming and J lost 4 bases; unmatched junction nucleotides: 9. Per germline, CDR1 MGHRA and CDR2 YSYEKL. CDR3 sequence (DNA): TGCGCCAGCAGCCAAGGTTTTAGACTAGCGACTTACAATGAGCAGTTCTTC. As protein: CASSQGFRLATYNEQFF.

The chain couples TRBV2 to TRBJ1-4, with 9 bases that match TRBD1. The CDR3 is made up of 19 amino acids. Germline V gene sequence: CDR1 SNHLY, CDR2 FYNNEI. V lost 3 bases, J lost 0 bases, and 11 bases stayed unmatched. The CDR3 nucleotides are TGTGCCAGCAGTGACCCCCCGGGACAGGGCTATTCAACTAATGAAAAACTGTTTTTT. It translates to CASSDPPGQGYSTNEKLFF.

V and J are TRBV28 and TRBJ1-2; D unclear. The V gene lost 6 bases and the J gene lost 7 bases, with 24 bases spanning the gap. The CDR3 sequence is 16 residues long. Germline CDR1 is MDHEN and CDR2 is SYDVKM. CDR3 sequence reads: CASSPSLIPTMIGYTF. The CDR3 DNA is TGTGCCAGCAGCCCCTCCCTTATCCCCACAATGATTGGCTACACCTTC.

The chain is built from TRBV6-5 and TRBJ2-7; TRBD1 matches 10 bases. Germline V gene sequence: CDR1 MNHEY, CDR2 SVGAGI. The CDR3 is 13 residues long. V lost 7 bases to trimming and J lost 7 bases; unmatched junction nucleotides: 7. DNA for the CDR3: TGTGCCAGCATGGGACAGGGGACGGGGGAGCAGTACTTC. Protein product: CASMGQGTGEQYF.

This sequence joins TRBV5-1 and TRBJ2-5; the D call may be TRBD1 or TRBD2 (6 bases each). The V end lost 7 bases, the J end lost 1 base, and 17 bases lay between the germline ends. The germline gives CDR1 SGHRS, CDR2 YFSETQ. This CDR3 comprises 15 residues. CDR3 DNA: TGCGCCAGCCAAGGGGGAGGACAGTTCCAAGAGACCCAGTACTTC. It yields the protein CASQGGGQFQETQYF.

The CDR3 region has the DNA TGTGCCAGCAGTTCTTCAGGGAGCTACTACGAGCAGTACTTC. Its translation is CASSSSGSYYEQYF. The chain employs TRBV6-6 and TRBJ2-7; D may match TRBD1 or TRBD2 (5 bases each). V lost 4 bases and J 3 bases, leaving 13 bases between the germline ends. The CDR3 loop spans 14 amino acids. The V gene's germline CDR1 is MNHNY and CDR2 SVGAGI (reference sequence).

This rearrangement joins TRBV5-6 to TRBJ2-1, with 14 nucleotides matching TRBD2. Germline CDR1 SGHDT, CDR2 YYEEEE. The trim removed 4 bases at V and 10 bases at J, leaving 10 bases unmatched. CDR3 length: 16 residues. This CDR3 reads CASSEGTSGSYGEQFF. The CDR3 region has the DNA TGTGCCAGCAGCGAAGGGACTAGCGGGAGTTATGGGGAGCAGTTCTTC.

V is TRBV5-5 and J is TRBJ2-7; 8 bases are shared with TRBD2. The CDR3 is made up of 14 amino acids. After removal of 7 bases from V and 4 bases from J, the junction contained 10 bases not matched to a gene. Germline values: CDR1 SGHKS, CDR2 YYEKEE (reference sequence). This chain's CDR3 is CASLPGLASYEQYF. The CDR3 region has the DNA TGTGCCAGCCTCCCCGGACTAGCTTCTTACGAGCAGTACTTC.

This chain connects TRBV27 to TRBJ1-5; D possibly corresponds to TRBD1 (5 bases). The ends were cut back, 5 bases at V and 7 bases at J, with 12 bases in the middle. In germline, CDR1 is MNHEY, CDR2 SMNVEV (reference sequence). CDR3 length: 13 residues. This CDR3 is CASSRIGGQPQHF. DNA for the CDR3: TGTGCCAGCAGTAGAATCGGGGGACAGCCCCAGCATTTT.

The chain is built from TRBV10-3 and TRBJ2-7; D may be TRBD1 (6 bases). The CDR3 has 17 amino acids. The germline V gene has CDR1 ENHRY and CDR2 SYGVKD. The ends were cut back, 6 bases at V and 2 bases at J, with 23 bases in the middle. The chain's CDR3 is CAISEPLLTGLAYEQYF. The CDR3 bases are TGTGCCATCAGCGAACCTCTCCTGACAGGTCTGGCCTACGAGCAGTACTTC.

This rearrangement joins TRBV18 to TRBJ2-2, with D possibly being TRBD1 (5 bases). Between the trimmed V and J ends, which lost 3 bases and 0 bases, there was a span of 17 bases. The germline V gene has CDR1 KGHSH and CDR2 LQKENI. CDR3 length: 18 amino acids. The CDR3 protein is CASSPPSMWGANTGELFF. The CDR3 bases are TGTGCCAGCTCACCCCCTTCGATGTGGGGCGCGAACACCGGGGAGCTGTTTTTT.

This clone was seen a handful of times. The chain couples TRBV5-1 to TRBJ2-7, with TRBD2 matching over 7 bases. The CDR3 sequence is 13 residues long. Germline lookup yields CDR1 SGHRS and CDR2 YFSETQ. The junction had 5 bases not matched to a gene; V was cut back by 4 bases and J by 4 bases. Here the CDR3 DNA reads TGCGCCAGCAGCGCCTTACTAGCGTACGAGCAGTACTTC. Translating gives CASSALLAYEQYF. Full variable domain (missing parts from reference TRBV5-1 and TRBJ2-7): KAGVTQTPRYLIKTRGQQVTLSCSPISGHRSVSWYQQTPGQGLQFLFEYFSETQRNKGNFPGRFSGRQFSNSRSEMNVSTLELGDSALYLCASSALLAYEQYFGPGTRLTVT.

This rearrangement joins TRBV6-5 to TRBJ2-7; 10 nucleotides line up with TRBD2. Losses at the gene ends were 0 bases for V and 5 bases for J; bases not matched to a gene: 4. The CDR3 contains 15 residues. The germline V gene has CDR1 MNHEY and CDR2 SVGAGI. The CDR3 DNA reads as TGTGCCAGCAGTTACTCCCTAGCGGGAGAGAACGAGCAGTACTTC. Translating it yields CASSYSLAGENEQYF.

The chain couples TRBV11-2 to TRBJ1-1; 9 bases map to TRBD1. The CDR3 length is 14 residues. The trim removed 7 bases at V and 6 bases at J, leaving 9 bases unmatched. Germline CDR1 SGHAT, CDR2 FQNNGV. The CDR3 coding sequence is TGTGCCAGCAAGCCGATACAGGGGGCGGCTGAAGCTTTCTTT. As protein: CASKPIQGAAEAFF.

The chain recombines TRBV11-2 with TRBJ2-3; 9 positions match TRBD2. Germline CDR1 reads SGHAT; CDR2 reads FQNNGV. CDR3 length: 15 residues. The V segment lost 4 bases and the J segment 3 bases; nucleotides outside the gene matches: 5. The CDR3 nucleotides are TGTGCCAGCAGCTCGACTAGCGGATTTACAGATACGCAGTATTTT. As protein: CASSSTSGFTDTQYF. The entire variable domain, with the rest obtained from reference TRBV11-2 and TRBJ2-3, is as follows: EAGVAQSPRYKIIEKRQSVAFWCNPISGHATLYWYQQILGQGPKLLIQFQNNGVVDDSQLPKDRFSAERLKGVDSTLKIQPAKLEDSAVYLCASSSTSGFTDTQYFGPGTRLTVL.

The chain combines TRBV25-1 with TRBJ2-1; no reliable D call. Germline lookup yields CDR1 MGHDK and CDR2 SYGVNS. The length of the CDR3 is 14 residues. Trimming pared 6 bases from V and 5 bases from J, leaving 14 bases between. The CDR3 protein is CASSPFRTDNEQFF. CDR3 in DNA: TGTGCCAGCAGCCCCTTTAGAACGGACAATGAGCAGTTCTTC.

This chain joins TRBV5-4 and TRBJ2-7, with D perhaps assigned TRBD1 or TRBD2 (6 bases each). V dropped 2 bases and J dropped 2 bases, with 11 bases sitting between them. Germline lookup yields CDR1 SGHNT and CDR2 YYREEE (reference sequence). The CDR3 is made up of 14 amino acids. CDR3 sequence (DNA): TGTGCCAGCAGCTTAGGCGGGGACACCTACGAGCAGTACTTC. This codes for CASSLGGDTYEQYF.